The present T cell receptor beta chain was sequenced within a study of T cell responses to AZD1222 COVID-19 vaccine. Assay used: immunoSEQ multiplex PCR; TCRdb lists only in-frame clones, some missing. The sample lists around 140,000 clones, roughly 91% seen once, with over 7.5% in the top ten. Sample: peripheral blood, taken on day 0 of AZD1222 vaccination. This TCR came from an adult in good health.

CDR3 in amino acids: CASSPKGDRVGDEQFF. The CDR3 nucleotides read TGTGCCAGCTCACCAAAAGGGGACAGGGTCGGCGATGAGCAGTTCTTC. The chain couples TRBV18 to TRBJ2-1, with 9 bases lining up with TRBD1. The germline CDR1 and CDR2 sequences are KGHSH and LQKENI. The CDR3 is 16 amino acids. Trimming cost V 2 bases and J 8 bases; bases outside gene matches: 10.